The clone carrying this TCR beta chain has a handful of counts. The data belong to a study of patients and donors after allogeneic stem cell transplantation. Each CDR3 protein is one row after TCRdb ran MiXCR on the RT-PCR reads. The table lists a few hundred thousand distinct CDR3 sequences, 35% to 45% of them singletons, with roughly 10% in the top ten. The CDR3 is 15 amino acids. Germline assignment: CDR1 SGDLS and CDR2 YYNGEE. V was pared by 3 bases and J by 4 bases, with 16 bases between. The V and J genes are TRBV9 and TRBJ1-1; tentatively, D is TRBD1 (6 bases). Source material: blood, either unsorted or a sorted T cell fraction (not recorded which). The sequence came from a human donor who was either an allogeneic HSCT recipient or a stem cell or donor lymphocyte infusion donor (not recorded which). It is not recorded whose cells these are; they may come from a transplant donor. The CDR3 DNA is TGTGCCAGCAGCGAGGCGACAGGTCTAGGCACTGAAGCTTTCTTT. Its translation: CASSEATGLGTEAFF.